The T cell receptor beta chain under discussion was sequenced for a study of siplizumab effects on memory and regulatory T cells. Per sample, about 100,000 TCR templates were assayed. Generated by immunoSEQ multiplex PCR, the TCRdb table keeps only in-frame clones and is missing some. The table records over 100,000 clones, roughly nine tenths of them present only once. This CDR3 region has 18 residues. The rearrangement joins TRBV21-1 to TRBJ2-2. TRBV21-1 counts as a pseudogene. Specimen: CD4+ T cells sorted from blood. This receptor was identified in a human donor in good health. The CDR3 here is CASSKAQESGRNTGELFF. The CDR3, as DNA: TGTGCCAGCAGCAAAGCGCAGGAGTCAGGACGGAACACCGGGGAGCTGTTTTTT.